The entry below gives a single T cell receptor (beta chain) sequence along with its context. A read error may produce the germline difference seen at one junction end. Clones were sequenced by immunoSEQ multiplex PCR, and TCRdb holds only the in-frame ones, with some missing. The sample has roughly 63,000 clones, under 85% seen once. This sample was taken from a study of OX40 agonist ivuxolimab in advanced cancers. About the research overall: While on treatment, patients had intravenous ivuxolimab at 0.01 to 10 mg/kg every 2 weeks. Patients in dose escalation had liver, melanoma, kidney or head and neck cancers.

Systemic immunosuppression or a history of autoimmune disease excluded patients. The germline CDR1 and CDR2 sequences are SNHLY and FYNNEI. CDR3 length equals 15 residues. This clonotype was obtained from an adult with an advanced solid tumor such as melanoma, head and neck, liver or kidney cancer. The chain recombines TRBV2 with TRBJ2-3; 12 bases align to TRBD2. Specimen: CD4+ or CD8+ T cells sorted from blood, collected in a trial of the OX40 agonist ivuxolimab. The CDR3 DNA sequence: TGTGCCAGCAGGGAAGGACTAGCGGGGACGGATACGCAGTATTTT. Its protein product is CASREGLAGTDTQYF.